This T cell receptor (beta chain) is from a study of OX40 agonist ivuxolimab in advanced cancers. The study's findings and limits: CD4+ and CD8+ blood T cells expanded clonally by week 6 at 0.1 to 3.0 mg/kg.

As concerns this clone: Its antigen is unidentified.

This table comes from immunoSEQ multiplex PCR, and its TCRdb copy is limited to in-frame clones, with some not included. The sample lists about 73,000 clones, 85% to 90% occurring once. The V gene lost 0 bases and the J gene lost 6 bases, with 20 bases spanning the gap. The germline V gene encodes CDR1 SGHVS and CDR2 FNYEAQ. The CDR3 totals 17 residues. V and J are TRBV7-6 and TRBJ1-2; the D gene is possibly TRBD1 (5 bases). The clonotype comes from an adult with an advanced solid tumor such as melanoma, head and neck, liver or kidney cancer. Here the sequenced sample was CD4+ or CD8+ T cells sorted from blood, taken in a trial of the OX40 agonist ivuxolimab. The CDR3 loop reads CASSLAENGGGPNGYTF. DNA of the CDR3: TGTGCCAGCAGCTTAGCTGAAAATGGGGGGGGACCCAATGGCTACACCTTC. The whole variable domain, filled in from reference TRBV7-6 and TRBJ1-2, reads GAGVSQSPRYKVTKRGQDVALRCDPISGHVSLYWYRQALGQGPEFLTYFNYEAQQDKSGLPNDRFSAERPEGSISTLTIQRTEQRDSAMYRCASSLAENGGGPNGYTFGSGTRLTVV.